The source of this TCR beta chain is a study of memory CD4+ T cells and cytomegalovirus serostatus. General observations from the study: Each of approximately 73 CMV-associated TCRbeta sequences occurred in one to five individuals.

A remark on this clone: The antigen remains unidentified.

Sequencing used immunoSEQ multiplex PCR; TCRdb keeps in-frame clones, though not all of them. The table has 45,000 to 50,000 clones, 60% to 85% seen once; the top ten hold about 0.6%. The sort gate was single viable CD3+CD4+CD8-CD45RO+ cells for memory CD4+ T cells. This TCR came from an adult in good health and CMV-seronegative. Sample: memory CD4+ T cells from blood.

CDR3 sequence (DNA): TGTGCTAGTGGTCTCGGGACCACCTACGAGCAGTACTTC. It codes for CASGLGTTYEQYF. This chain connects TRBV12-5 to TRBJ2-7; D may correspond to TRBD1 or TRBD2 (5 bases each). The V end was cut by 5 bases, the J end by 2 bases, with 10 bases between. This CDR3 is built from 13 residues. From germline, CDR1 is LGHNT and CDR2 FRNRAP.